These 10 T cell receptor beta chains were sequenced from one sample in a study of response to subunit inactivated influenza vaccine. MiXCR, run by TCRdb on the RT-PCR reads, gives a single entry per CDR3 protein. Here the sample spans under 200,000 distinct CDR3 sequences, approximately 12% being singletons. Sequencing was performed on CD8+ T cells sorted from PBMCs, taken around 25 months after vaccination. The origin of the receptors is a man between 50 and 70 years old who received an inactivated influenza vaccine.

The chain is built from TRBV4-2 and TRBJ1-1; 10 nucleotides line up with TRBD1. The ends lost 0 bases at V and 3 bases at J; junction bases unmatched: 1. The CDR3 has 15 amino acids. Per the germline V gene, CDR1 is LGHNA and CDR2 is YNFKEQ. The CDR3 reads CASSQEDRGHTEAFF. CDR3 nucleotides: TGTGCCAGCAGCCAAGAAGACAGGGGGCACACTGAAGCTTTCTTT.

This chain connects TRBV6-5 to TRBJ2-7; 7 bases agree with TRBD2. This CDR3 has 14 residues. The J segment lost 1 base and the V segment lost 3 bases, leaving 3 bases of the junction unmatched. The germline gives CDR1 MNHEY, CDR2 SVGAGI. This CDR3 reads CASSYGSGSYEQYF. CDR3 DNA sequence: TGTGCCAGCAGTTATGGTAGCGGGTCCTACGAGCAGTACTTC.

This clonotype was seen more than once but under ten times. V and J are TRBV3-1 and TRBJ2-1; TRBD1 matches 10 bases. The CDR3 runs to 18 residues. Germline V gives CDR1 LGHDT, CDR2 YNNKEL (reference sequence). The ends lost 4 bases at V and 5 bases at J; junction bases unmatched: 14. In DNA form, the CDR3 reads TGTGCCAGCAGCCCCCAATTCGGGGCCGGGACAGGGGACAATGAGCAGTTCTTC. Translation: CASSPQFGAGTGDNEQFF.

This clonotype turned up a few times. This rearrangement joins TRBV10-3 to TRBJ2-2, with D possibly matching TRBD1 (6 bases). V shed 4 bases and J shed 0 bases, with 9 bases lying between them. The CDR3 runs to 15 residues. CDR1 is ENHRY, CDR2 SYGVKD, per germline. The CDR3 sequence: CAISVDRSNTGELFF. DNA of the CDR3: TGTGCCATCAGTGTCGACAGGTCGAACACCGGGGAGCTGTTTTTT.

This chain links TRBV11-2 with TRBJ2-5; 8 bases agree with TRBD2. CDR3 length equals 18 residues. The trim removed 4 bases at V and 2 bases at J, leaving 15 bases unmatched. Germline CDR1 SGHAT, CDR2 FQNNGV. The DNA of the CDR3 is TGTGCCAGCAGCTGGAACCCTAAGGTAGCGGGGTCTCAAGAGACCCAGTACTTC. Translation: CASSWNPKVAGSQETQYF.

This clonotype occurred many times. The V call is TRBV28, the J call TRBJ2-7; the D is unclear. The CDR3 covers 16 residues. Germline-derived CDR1 and CDR2 are MDHEN and SYDVKM. V was trimmed by 2 bases and J by 3 bases, leaving 17 bases between them. CDR3 residues: CASSLAPRQPGYEQYF. The CDR3 nucleotides read TGTGCCAGCAGTTTAGCCCCCCGGCAGCCTGGCTACGAGCAGTACTTC.

This clonotype appeared once. The J gene is TRBJ2-3, the V gene TRBV19; D might be TRBD1 or TRBD2, each matching 5 bases. CDR3 length equals 13 residues. V gave up 5 bases and J gave up 4 bases, with 10 bases separating them. Germline CDR1 LNHDA, CDR2 SQIVND (reference sequence). In DNA form, the CDR3 reads TGTGCCAGTAGTTTAGGGGACCCAGATACGCAGTATTTT. It specifies CASSLGDPDTQYF.

This clonotype was counted at least ten times. The chain is built from TRBV5-1 and TRBJ2-7; weak D call: TRBD2 (6 bases). CDR3 length equals 15 residues. Deletions cut 4 bases from V and 0 bases from J, with 14 bases between. CDR1 is SGHRS, CDR2 YFSETQ, per germline. This chain's CDR3 is CASSPGTGSSYEQYF. Written as DNA, the CDR3 is TGCGCCAGCAGCCCGGGGACCGGGAGCTCCTACGAGCAGTACTTC. The entire variable domain, with the rest obtained from reference TRBV5-1 and TRBJ2-7, is as follows: KAGVTQTPRYLIKTRGQQVTLSCSPISGHRSVSWYQQTPGQGLQFLFEYFSETQRNKGNFPGRFSGRQFSNSRSEMNVSTLELGDSALYLCASSPGTGSSYEQYFGPGTRLTVT.

This clonotype was counted between two and nine times. The rearrangement links TRBV7-9 to TRBJ1-1; 8 bases fit TRBD1. This CDR3 contains 15 residues. V lost 1 base and J lost 4; bases outside the gene matches: 5. Germline CDR1 is SEHNR and CDR2 is FQNEAQ (reference sequence). The CDR3 spells CASSLGRTGFTEAFF. Written as DNA, the CDR3 is TGTGCCAGCAGCTTAGGTCGGACAGGGTTCACTGAAGCTTTCTTT. Full variable domain (rest looked up from reference TRBV7-9 and TRBJ1-1): DTGVSQNPRHKITKRGQNVTFRCDPISEHNRLYWYRQTLGQGPEFLTYFQNEAQLEKSRLLSDRFSAERPKGSFSTLEIQRTEQGDSAMYLCASSLGRTGFTEAFFGQGTRLTVV.

This clonotype was seen only a few times. This chain connects TRBV4-3 to TRBJ1-4, with D perhaps matching TRBD1 (5 bases). In germline, CDR1 is LGHNA, CDR2 YSLEER. V was cut by 0 bases and J by 0 bases, with 14 bases left in between. The CDR3 has 18 residues. The DNA for the CDR3 is TGCGCCAGCAGCCAAGACAGGGTTTTGGGAACAACTAATGAAAAACTGTTTTTT. It translates to CASSQDRVLGTTNEKLFF.